The entry that follows covers one T cell receptor beta chain sequence. This clone was counted once. What antigen it recognizes has not been identified. Base-call qualities are not available, and no considerably larger clone is one nucleotide away. The data were obtained in a study of T cell responses to AZD1222 COVID-19 vaccine (dated by TCRdb to the early 2020s). For the wider study: Because spike-specific TCR depth and breadth did not differ between the two schedules, AZD1222 recipients who got a second dose at roughly 4 weeks were pooled with those who got a second dose at roughly 12 weeks. A total of 233 trial participants underwent TCR sequencing, of whom about 210 received two doses of AZD1222 and some 25 received two doses of the MenACWY control vaccine. Trial participants were enrolled by age into 18-55, 56-69 and 70-plus year subgroups, with approximately 160, 26 and 62 TCR-sequenced participants respectively. General study outcomes and caveats: The vaccine-associated CD4 TCRs covered the entire spike protein, and the dominant responses fell in regions 160-218 and 743-854. Participants were mostly white British, with more females than males. The authors suggested clonal diversity may have been underestimated. In the small 56-69-year group, the increase in depth fell short of significance, most likely because of low power. Because no day 14 peak-response samples were available, the repertoires could be characterized only after the peak T cell response. Reportedly, close to half of the unique spike-specific TCRs recognized epitopes lying outside the regions that are mutated in the B.1.351 and B.1.1.7 variants. A significant rise in spike-specific TCR breadth and depth was observed after two AZD1222 doses relative to day 0 and relative to MenACWY recipients. Conclusions about previously exposed vaccinees were limited because only a handful of AZD1222 recipients were SARS-CoV-2 seropositive at baseline.

V lost 0 bases and J lost 9 bases; the stretch between them is 1 base long. According to the germline V gene, CDR1 reads SGDLS and CDR2 reads YYNGEE. Counted from cysteine to phenylalanine, this CDR3 has 10 amino acids. Of the read, only the CDR3 DNA is kept; its 30 bases are in frame from base 1. The CDR3 regions of human TCRbeta chains were subjected to immunosequencing. In the original analysis: Repertoire TCRs were checked for matches against a reference library of SARS-CoV-2-specific TCRs that had been generated using the MIRA antigen-specificity platform. Breadth was defined as the fraction of unique TCRs that were SARS-CoV-2-associated, and depth was defined as the fraction of total T cells that were SARS-CoV-2-associated. Each spike-specific TCR was assigned to its reactive spike region and to a CD4 or CD8 class using the MIRA data. Log10-transformed breadth and depth values were compared by one-way ANOVA with Sidak's multiple comparisons tests. TCRdb re-hosts the immuneACCESS table, in-frame sequences only. Its copies lack some clones; in the studies checked, an unresolved V gene accounts for under half of them, and the cause for the rest is not known. Clone size and the V and J calls come from that table; the DNA yielded D and trimming. This sample lists about 54,000 clones; about 85% were detected once. The ten largest clones add up to 3.5% to 4% of the sample.

In the paper's terms, the time point label means: baseline before first vaccination. Samples from vaccinated people were obtained from the UK trials COV001 and COV002, which included a single-blind randomized controlled phase 2/3 trial of AZD1222 (ChAdOx1 nCoV-19) in healthy adults. For TCRbeta chain sequencing, PBMC samples from trial participants were taken at day 0 and at day 28 after the second dose. The V and J segments used are TRBV9 and TRBJ2-1, with the identity of the D gene unclear. The clonotype was recovered from an adult in good health. The sample in question was peripheral blood, obtained on day 0 of AZD1222 vaccination. CDR3 sequence: CASSVVEQFF. The DNA reads TGTGCCAGCAGCGTAGTTGAGCAGTTCTTC.